Below are 8 T cell receptor beta chains sequenced from a single sample in a study of T cells after yellow fever vaccination. Each CDR3 protein gets one entry after TCRdb re-called the 5' RACE reads with MiXCR. The table has a few hundred thousand distinct CDR3 sequences, approximately 8% seen once. The specimen was CD4+ T cells sorted from PBMCs, collected 5 days after the yellow fever booster vaccination. The receptors shown here come from a man younger than 30 who received the YFV17D yellow fever vaccine.

Only a few counts were recorded for this clonotype. The chain recombines TRBV4-2 with TRBJ2-5, with D possibly being TRBD2 (6 bases). Germline V gene data show CDR1 as LGHNA and CDR2 as YNFKEQ. The CDR3 is made up of 14 amino acids. V lost 5 bases, J lost 2 bases, and 12 bases lay in between. The CDR3 loop is CASSFRLGQETQYF. In DNA form, the CDR3 reads TGTGCCAGCAGCTTCCGACTAGGGCAAGAGACCCAGTACTTC.

This clonotype was detected ten times or more. The chain is built from TRBV7-3 and TRBJ2-3, with D unresolved. V was shortened by 2 bases and J by 5 bases, with 5 bases between the two germline ends. Germline V gene lookup returns CDR1 SGHTA and CDR2 FQGTGA. The CDR3 runs to 12 residues. The CDR3 DNA is TGTGCCAGCAGCTTATGGGGAGATACGCAGTATTTT. It translates to CASSLWGDTQYF.

The chain recombines TRBV1 with TRBJ2-7; the table's D gene call, TRBD2, was not cross checked with the DNA. TRBV1 is described as a pseudogene. The CDR3 consists of 14 residues. CDR3: CTSSLGTEVNEQYV. The DNA for the CDR3 is TGCACCAGCAGCCTAGGGACTGAAGTGAACGAGCAGTACGTC.

Only a few counts were recorded for this clonotype. The rearrangement joins TRBV6-1 to TRBJ2-3; 8 bases fit TRBD2. The CDR3 is made up of 17 amino acids. Germline CDR1 is MNHNS and CDR2 is SASEGT. V shed 6 bases, J shed 1 base, and the junction held 12 bases outside the gene matches. The DNA of the CDR3 is TGTGCCAGCAGCCCAAGTTGGGCGGGGGGCCGCACAGATACGCAGTATTTT. This translates into CASSPSWAGGRTDTQYF.

The V call is TRBV20-1, the J call TRBJ2-7; D gene uncertain. The CDR3 has 9 residues. Germline-derived CDR1 and CDR2 are DFQATT and SNEGSKA (reference sequence). V was cut by 7 bases and J by 3 bases, with 4 bases left in between. The CDR3 spells CSDYYEQYF. The CDR3 region has the DNA TGCAGTGATTACTACGAGCAGTACTTC.

This clonotype was recorded a few times. V and J are TRBV28 and TRBJ1-5; 8 nucleotides match TRBD1. Germline assignment: CDR1 MDHEN and CDR2 SYDVKM. Trimming removed 6 bases from V and 5 bases from J; junction bases left unmatched: 9. The CDR3 length is 15 residues. CDR3 region: CASRGGQEGDQPQHF. The CDR3 DNA sequence: TGTGCCAGCAGGGGGGGACAGGAGGGGGATCAGCCCCAGCATTTT.

This clonotype was found a few times. CDR3 nucleotides: TGTGCCAGCAGCACCTATCGGGACAGCTATGGCTACACCTTC. Amino acids: CASSTYRDSYGYTF. This rearrangement joins TRBV7-2 to TRBJ1-2; 7 nucleotides line up with TRBD1. The junction had 7 bases not matched to a gene; V was cut back by 5 bases and J by 4 bases. The CDR3 is 14 amino acids. Germline V gene data show CDR1 as SGHTA and CDR2 as FQGNSA.

V usage is TRBV5-1 and J usage is TRBJ2-5; 12 nucleotides align to TRBD2. CDR3 length: 15 amino acids. Germline V CDR1 and CDR2: SGHRS, YFSETQ. The ends lost 4 bases at V and 3 bases at J; junction bases unmatched: 4. The CDR3 sequence is CASSRWTSGEETQYF. In nucleotides, the CDR3 is TGCGCCAGCAGCCGATGGACTAGCGGGGAAGAGACCCAGTACTTC.